This entry concerns a single T cell receptor (beta chain). TCRdb keeps only in-frame clones here, not all; method: immunoSEQ multiplex PCR. Of approximately 360,000 clones listed, about 83% are singletons. This CDR3 comprises 16 residues. Trimming stripped 4 bases from V and 5 bases from J, with 20 bases between. The V gene's germline CDR1 is SGHRS and CDR2 YFSETQ. This record comes from a study of Ad26.COV2.S vaccination and SARS-CoV-2 variants. The wider study: Ad26.COV2.S shots went into the muscle once or twice, 56 days apart.

Documented treatment: around 19 received Ad26.COV2.S at low or high dose, single or two shots; roughly five received placebo; per-sample allocation not given. Collection of the samples took place on day 63 after the first injection of vaccine or placebo. The administered vaccine (an Ad26 vector) expressed Wuhan-strain SARS-CoV-2 spike. This specimen consisted of peripheral blood, obtained in a trial of Ad26.COV2.S vaccine versus placebo. The sequence was obtained from a person between 18 and 65 years old who received the Ad26.COV2.S COVID-19 vaccine or a placebo. This chain connects TRBV5-1 to TRBJ2-3; D might be TRBD2 (7 bases). The CDR3 bases are TGCGCCAGCAGCACCTCAGGGGACTGGGGGGGAGATACGCAGTATTTT. This sequence encodes CASSTSGDWGGDTQYF.